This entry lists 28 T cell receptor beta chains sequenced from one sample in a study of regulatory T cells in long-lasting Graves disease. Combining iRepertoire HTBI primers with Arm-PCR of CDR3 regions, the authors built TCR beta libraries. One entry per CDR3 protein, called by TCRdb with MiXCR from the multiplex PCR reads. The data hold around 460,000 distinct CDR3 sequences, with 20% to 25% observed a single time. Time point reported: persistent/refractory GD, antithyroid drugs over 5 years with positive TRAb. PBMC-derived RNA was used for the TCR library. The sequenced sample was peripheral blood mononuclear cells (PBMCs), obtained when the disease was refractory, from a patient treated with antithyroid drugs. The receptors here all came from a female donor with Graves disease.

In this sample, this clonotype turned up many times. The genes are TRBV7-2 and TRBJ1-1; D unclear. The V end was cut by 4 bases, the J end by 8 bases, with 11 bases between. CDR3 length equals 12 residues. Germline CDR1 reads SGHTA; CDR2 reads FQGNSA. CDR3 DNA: TGTGCCAGCAGCTCGGGGTGGGGAGAAGCTTTCTTT. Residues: CASSSGWGEAFF.

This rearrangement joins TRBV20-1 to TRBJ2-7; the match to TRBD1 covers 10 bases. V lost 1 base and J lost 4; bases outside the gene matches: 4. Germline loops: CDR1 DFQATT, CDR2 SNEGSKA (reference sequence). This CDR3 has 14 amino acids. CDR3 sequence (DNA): TGCAGTGCTAGAGCCGGGACAGGGGTTTACGAGCAGTACTTC. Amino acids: CSARAGTGVYEQYF.

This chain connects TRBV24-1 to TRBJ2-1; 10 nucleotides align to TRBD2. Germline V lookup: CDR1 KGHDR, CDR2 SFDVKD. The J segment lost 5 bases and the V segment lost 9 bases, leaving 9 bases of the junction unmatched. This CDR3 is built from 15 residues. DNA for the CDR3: TGTGCCACCTCCGGTGGAACTAGCGGGGACAATGAGCAGTTCTTC. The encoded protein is CATSGGTSGDNEQFF.

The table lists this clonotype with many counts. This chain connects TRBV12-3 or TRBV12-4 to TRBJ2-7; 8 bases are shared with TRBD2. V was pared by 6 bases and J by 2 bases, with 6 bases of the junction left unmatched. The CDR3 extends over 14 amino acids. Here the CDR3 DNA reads TGTGCCAGCAGCGCCACGGGAGGGACCTACGAGCAGTACTTC. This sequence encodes CASSATGGTYEQYF.

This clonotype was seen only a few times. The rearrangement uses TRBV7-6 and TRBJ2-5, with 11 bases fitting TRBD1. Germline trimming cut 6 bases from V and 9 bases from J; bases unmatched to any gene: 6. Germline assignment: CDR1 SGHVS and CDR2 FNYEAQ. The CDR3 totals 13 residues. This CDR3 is CASSRDRGGPQYF. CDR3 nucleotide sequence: TGTGCCAGCAGTCGGGACAGGGGGGGACCCCAGTACTTC.

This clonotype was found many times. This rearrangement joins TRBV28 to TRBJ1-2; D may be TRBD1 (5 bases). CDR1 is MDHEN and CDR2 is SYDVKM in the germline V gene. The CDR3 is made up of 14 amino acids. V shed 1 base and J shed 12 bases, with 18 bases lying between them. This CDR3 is CASSLSDRGGLDTF. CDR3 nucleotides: TGTGCCAGCAGTTTATCCGATCGGGGGGGACTAGACACCTTC.

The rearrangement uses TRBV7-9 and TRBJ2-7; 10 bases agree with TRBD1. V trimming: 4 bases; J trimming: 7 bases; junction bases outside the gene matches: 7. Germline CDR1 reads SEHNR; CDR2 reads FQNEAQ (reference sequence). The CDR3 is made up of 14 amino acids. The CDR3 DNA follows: TGTGCCAGCAGCTCCGGGACAGGGGTTTTGGAGCAGTACTTC. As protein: CASSSGTGVLEQYF.

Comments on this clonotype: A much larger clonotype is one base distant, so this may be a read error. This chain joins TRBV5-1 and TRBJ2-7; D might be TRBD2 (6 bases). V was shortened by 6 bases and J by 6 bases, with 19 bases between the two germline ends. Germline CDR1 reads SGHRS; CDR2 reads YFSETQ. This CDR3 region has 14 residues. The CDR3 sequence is CASTMTGGEREQYF. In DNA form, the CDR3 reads TGCGCCAGCACCATGACCGGGGGTGAACGCGAGCAGTACTTC.

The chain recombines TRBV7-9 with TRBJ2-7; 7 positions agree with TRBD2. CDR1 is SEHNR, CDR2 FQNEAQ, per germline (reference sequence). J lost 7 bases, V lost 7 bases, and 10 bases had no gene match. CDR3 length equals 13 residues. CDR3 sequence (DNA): TGTGCCAGCACCCGGGGGGACGCTGGAGAGCAGTACTTC. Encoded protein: CASTRGDAGEQYF.

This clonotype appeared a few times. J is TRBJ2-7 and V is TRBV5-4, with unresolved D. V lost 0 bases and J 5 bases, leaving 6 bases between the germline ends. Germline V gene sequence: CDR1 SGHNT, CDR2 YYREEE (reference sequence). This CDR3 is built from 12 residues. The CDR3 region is CASSLERNEQYF. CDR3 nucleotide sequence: TGTGCCAGCAGCTTGGAGCGCAACGAGCAGTACTTC.

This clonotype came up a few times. The CDR3 bases are TGTGCCAGCAGCGTAGGCCACTCGACATCGGGGTATGGCTACACCTTC. This codes for CASSVGHSTSGYGYTF. The J gene is TRBJ1-2, the V gene TRBV9, with unresolved D. Per the germline V gene, CDR1 is SGDLS and CDR2 is YYNGEE. Trimming removed 0 bases at V and 5 bases at J, with 17 bases between. There are 16 residues in the CDR3.

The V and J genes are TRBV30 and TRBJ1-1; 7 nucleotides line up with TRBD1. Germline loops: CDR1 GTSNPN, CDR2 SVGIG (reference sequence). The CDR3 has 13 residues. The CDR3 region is CAKTGLVDTEAFF. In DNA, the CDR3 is TGTGCGAAGACAGGGCTGGTGGACACTGAAGCTTTCTTT.

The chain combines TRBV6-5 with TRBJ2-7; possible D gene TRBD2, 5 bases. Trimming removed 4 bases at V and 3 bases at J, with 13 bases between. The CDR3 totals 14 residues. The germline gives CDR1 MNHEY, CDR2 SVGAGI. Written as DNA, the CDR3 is TGTGCCAGCAGTTCCCCCCCGAGCGGCTACGAGCAGTACTTC. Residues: CASSSPPSGYEQYF.

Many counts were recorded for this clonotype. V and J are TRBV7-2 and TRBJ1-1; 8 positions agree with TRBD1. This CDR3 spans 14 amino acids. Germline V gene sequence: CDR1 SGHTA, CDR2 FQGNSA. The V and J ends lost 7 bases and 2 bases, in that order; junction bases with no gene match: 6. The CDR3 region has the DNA TGTGCCAGCACCCGGACAGGGAGTAACACTGAAGCTTTCTTT. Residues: CASTRTGSNTEAFF. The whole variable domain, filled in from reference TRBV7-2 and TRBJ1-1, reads GAGVSQSPSNKVTEKGKDVELRCDPISGHTALYWYRQSLGQGLEFLIYFQGNSAPDKSGLPSDRFSAERTGGSVSTLTIQRTQQEDSAVYLCASTRTGSNTEAFFGQGTRLTVV.

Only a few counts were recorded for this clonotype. DNA for the CDR3: TGCAGTGCTAGAGATGAGGGCAGTCAAGAGACCCAGTACTTC. Protein product: CSARDEGSQETQYF. V is TRBV20-1 and J is TRBJ2-5, with D tentatively TRBD2 (5 bases). Germline V CDR1 and CDR2: DFQATT, SNEGSKA (reference sequence). Trimming shortened V by 0 bases and J by 2 bases, and 10 bases separated the two germline ends. CDR3 length equals 14 residues.

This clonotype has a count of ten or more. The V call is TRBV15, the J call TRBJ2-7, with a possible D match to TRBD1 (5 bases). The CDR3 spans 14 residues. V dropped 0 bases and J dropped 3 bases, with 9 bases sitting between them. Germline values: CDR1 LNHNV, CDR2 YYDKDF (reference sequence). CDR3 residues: CATSRDPGNYEQYF. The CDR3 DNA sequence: TGTGCCACCAGCAGAGATCCAGGGAACTACGAGCAGTACTTC.

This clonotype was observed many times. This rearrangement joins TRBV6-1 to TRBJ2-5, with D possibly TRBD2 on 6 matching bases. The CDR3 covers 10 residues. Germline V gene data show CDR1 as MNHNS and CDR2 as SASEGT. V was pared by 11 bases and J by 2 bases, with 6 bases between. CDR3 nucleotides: TGTGCCGGAGGGCAAGAGACCCAGTACTTC. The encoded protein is CAGGQETQYF.

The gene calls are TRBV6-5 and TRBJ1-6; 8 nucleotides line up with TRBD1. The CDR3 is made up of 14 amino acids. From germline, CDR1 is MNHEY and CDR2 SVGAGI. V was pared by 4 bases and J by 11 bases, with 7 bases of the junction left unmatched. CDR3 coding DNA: TGTGCCAGCAGTTTCCAGGGGGCTTATACACCCCTCCACTTT. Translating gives CASSFQGAYTPLHF.

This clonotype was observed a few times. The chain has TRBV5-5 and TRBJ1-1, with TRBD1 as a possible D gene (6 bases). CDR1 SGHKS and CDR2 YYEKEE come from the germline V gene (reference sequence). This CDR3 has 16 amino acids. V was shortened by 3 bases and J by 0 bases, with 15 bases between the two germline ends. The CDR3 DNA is TGTGCCAGCAGCTCATATTCGGACAGTCTGAACACTGAAGCTTTCTTT. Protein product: CASSSYSDSLNTEAFF.

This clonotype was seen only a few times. CDR3 residues: CASSPPRVYEQYF. The CDR3 region has the DNA TGTGCCAGCAGCCCCCCTAGGGTCTACGAGCAGTACTTC. The chain employs TRBV7-9 and TRBJ2-7; the D is unclear. Per the germline V gene, CDR1 is SEHNR and CDR2 is FQNEAQ (reference sequence). The CDR3 contains 13 residues. V was pared by 5 bases and J by 3 bases, with 11 bases between.

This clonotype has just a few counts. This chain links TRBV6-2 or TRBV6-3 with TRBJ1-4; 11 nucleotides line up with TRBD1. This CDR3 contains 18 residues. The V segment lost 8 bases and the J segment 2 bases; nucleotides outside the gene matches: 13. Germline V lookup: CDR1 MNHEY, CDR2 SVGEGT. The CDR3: CASGPPRTGGRTNEKLFF. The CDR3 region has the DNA TGTGCCAGCGGACCCCCGAGGACAGGGGGCCGGACTAATGAAAAACTGTTTTTT.

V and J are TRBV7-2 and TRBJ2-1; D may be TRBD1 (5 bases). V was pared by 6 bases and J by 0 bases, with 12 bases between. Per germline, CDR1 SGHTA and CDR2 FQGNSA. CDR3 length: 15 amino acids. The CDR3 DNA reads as TGTGCCAGCAGTTTACAGGTTAGCTCCTACAATGAGCAGTTCTTC. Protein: CASSLQVSSYNEQFF.

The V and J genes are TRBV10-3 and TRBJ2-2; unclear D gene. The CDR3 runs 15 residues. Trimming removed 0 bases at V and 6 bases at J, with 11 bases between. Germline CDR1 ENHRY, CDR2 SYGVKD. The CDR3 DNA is TGTGCCATCAGTGAGTCGAGGTTATTGCCCGGGGAGCTGTTTTTT. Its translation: CAISESRLLPGELFF.

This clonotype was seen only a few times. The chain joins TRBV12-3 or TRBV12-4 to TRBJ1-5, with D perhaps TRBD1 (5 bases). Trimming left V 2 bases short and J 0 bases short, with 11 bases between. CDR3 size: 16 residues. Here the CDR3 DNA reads TGTGCCAGCAGTTTACGCGGGGGGAATAGCAATCAGCCCCAGCATTTT. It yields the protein CASSLRGGNSNQPQHF.

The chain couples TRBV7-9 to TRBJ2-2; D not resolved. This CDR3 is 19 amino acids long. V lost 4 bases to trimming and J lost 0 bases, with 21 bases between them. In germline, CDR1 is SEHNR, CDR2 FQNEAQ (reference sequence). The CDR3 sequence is CASSSNRVSKFANTGELFF. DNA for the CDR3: TGTGCCAGCAGCTCCAACCGGGTCTCTAAATTCGCGAACACCGGGGAGCTGTTTTTT.

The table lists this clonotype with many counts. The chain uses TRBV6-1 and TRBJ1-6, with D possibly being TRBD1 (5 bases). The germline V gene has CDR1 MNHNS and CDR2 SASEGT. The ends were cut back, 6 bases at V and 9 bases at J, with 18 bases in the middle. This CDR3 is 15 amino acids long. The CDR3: CASSHPGTLGSPLHF. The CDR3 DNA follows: TGTGCCAGCAGCCATCCCGGGACCCTGGGTTCACCCCTCCACTTT.

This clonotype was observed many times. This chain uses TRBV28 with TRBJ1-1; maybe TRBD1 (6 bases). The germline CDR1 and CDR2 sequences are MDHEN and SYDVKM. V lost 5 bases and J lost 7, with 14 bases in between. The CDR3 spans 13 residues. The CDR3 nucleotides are TGTGCCAGCAGTGCCTCGGGACACCGTGAAGCTTTCTTT. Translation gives CASSASGHREAFF.

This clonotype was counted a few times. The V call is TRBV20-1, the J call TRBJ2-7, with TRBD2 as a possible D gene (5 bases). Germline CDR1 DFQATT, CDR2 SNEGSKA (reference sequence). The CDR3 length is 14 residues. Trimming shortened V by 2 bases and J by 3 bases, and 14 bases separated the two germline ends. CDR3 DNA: TGCAGTGCTAGAAGGGCGGGCATCGACTACGAGCAGTACTTC. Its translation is CSARRAGIDYEQYF.